This T cell receptor beta chain was captured by sequencing in a study of cytomegalovirus exposure and HLA in healthy donors. Points from the study as a whole: Later analysis associated a missense DCLRE1C variant with TCR beta V- and J-gene trimming. Earlier findings revealed that most TCR beta V segments proved productive either about 87% or about 30% of the time. In the analysis, some V segments, TRBV6-2 and TRBV6-3 included, were excluded as indistinguishable.

With 60 Vbeta and 13 Jbeta primers, the PCR was carried out. Generated by immunoSEQ multiplex PCR, the TCRdb table keeps only in-frame clones and is missing some. This sample has approximately 190,000 clones; around 90% occur once, and the top ten carry under 1.2%. Germline values: CDR1 SQVTM, CDR2 ANQGSEA. V lost 8 bases and J 4 bases, leaving 11 bases between the germline ends. CDR3 length: 11 amino acids. As to this clone: Its antigen is not identified.

This chain uses TRBV29-1 with TRBJ1-1; D not certain. This receptor was obtained from a boy aged 2 to 10 in good health and CMV-seronegative. Material: PBMCs. The CDR3 DNA is TGCAGCATTCGGCGGGCCACTGAAGCTTTCTTT. As protein: CSIRRATEAFF.